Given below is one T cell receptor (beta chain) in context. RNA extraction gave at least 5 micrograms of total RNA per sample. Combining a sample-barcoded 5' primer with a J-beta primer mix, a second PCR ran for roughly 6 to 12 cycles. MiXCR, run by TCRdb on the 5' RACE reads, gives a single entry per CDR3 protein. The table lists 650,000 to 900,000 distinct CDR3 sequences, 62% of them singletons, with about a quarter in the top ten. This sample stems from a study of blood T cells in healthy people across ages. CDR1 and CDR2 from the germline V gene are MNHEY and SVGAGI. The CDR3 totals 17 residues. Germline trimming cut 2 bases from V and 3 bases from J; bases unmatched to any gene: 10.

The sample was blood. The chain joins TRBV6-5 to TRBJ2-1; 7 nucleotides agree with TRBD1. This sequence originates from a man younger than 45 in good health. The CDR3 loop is CASSYATQGKLYNEQFF. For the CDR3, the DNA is TGTGCCAGCAGTTACGCCACACAGGGGAAACTCTACAATGAGCAGTTCTTC.